This entry is about one T cell receptor (beta chain). These data are taken from a study of blood T cell repertoires in COVID-19. Study-level background: In each case, the material was cDNA or gDNA derived from T cells, B-cell-depleted T cells, or PBMCs.

The data were produced by immunoSEQ multiplex PCR, yet TCRdb's version contains in-frame clones alone and is incomplete. The repertoire has around 300,000 clones, approximately 90% of them found once; the top ten carry under 3.5%. CDR3 length: 15 residues. V trimming: 2 bases; J trimming: 8 bases; junction bases outside the gene matches: 9. CDR1 SGHTS and CDR2 YDEGEE come from the germline V gene. Which cohort a participant joined came from the clinical history participants gave. Donors in Cohort 3 counted as recovered after two negative PCRs, clearance, or symptom resolution. The V gene is TRBV5-8, the J gene TRBJ2-1, with 8 bases fitting TRBD2. The sequence derives from a woman aged 45-60 years who had recovered from COVID-19. Sequenced material: PBMCs or T cells enriched from blood (not recorded which). The CDR3 protein is CASSFRPSGSYEQFF. The CDR3 bases are TGTGCCAGCAGCTTTCGTCCCAGCGGGAGCTATGAGCAGTTCTTC. The variable domain in full, completed from reference TRBV5-8 and TRBJ2-1, reads EAGVTQSPTHLIKTRGQQATLRCSPISGHTSVYWYQQALGLGLQFLLWYDEGEERNRGNFPPRFSGRQFPNYSSELNVNALELEDSALYLCASSFRPSGSYEQFFGPGTRLTVL.